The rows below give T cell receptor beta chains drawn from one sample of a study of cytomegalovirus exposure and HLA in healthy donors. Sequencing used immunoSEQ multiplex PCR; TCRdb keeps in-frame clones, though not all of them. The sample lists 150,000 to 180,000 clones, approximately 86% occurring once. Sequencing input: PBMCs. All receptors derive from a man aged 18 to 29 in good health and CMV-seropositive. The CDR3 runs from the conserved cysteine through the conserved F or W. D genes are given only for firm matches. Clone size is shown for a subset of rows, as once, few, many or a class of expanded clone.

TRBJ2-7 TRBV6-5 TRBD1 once TGTGCCAGCAGGGGACAGGGGTTGTACGAGCAGTACTTC CASRGQGLYEQYF
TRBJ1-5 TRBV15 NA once TGTGCCACCAGCAGAGATAAGGGCGGGGGCCAGCCCCAGCATTTT CATSRDKGGGQPQHF
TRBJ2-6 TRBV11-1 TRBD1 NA TGTGCCAGCAGCCGACAGGGCGGTGGGGCGGGGGCCAACGTCCTGACTTTC CASSRQGGGAGANVLTF
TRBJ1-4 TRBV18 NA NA TGTGCCAGCTCAACAAGTACAGGGTGGGGTGAAAAACTGTTTTTT CASSTSTGWGEKLFF
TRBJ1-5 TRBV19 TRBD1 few TGTGCCACCAAAGACAGGGAGAGCAATCAGCCCCAGCATTTT CATKDRESNQPQHF
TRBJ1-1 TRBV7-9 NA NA TGTGCCAGCAGCTTAGTTGGGGAGATGAACACTGAAGCTTTCTTT CASSLVGEMNTEAFF
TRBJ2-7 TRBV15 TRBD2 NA TGTGCCACCAGCAGAGGGGACTACCTCTACGAGCAGTACTTC CATSRGDYLYEQYF
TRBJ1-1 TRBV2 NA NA TGTGCCAGCATGGGGATCAGTGGAGGCACTGAAGCTTTCTTT CASMGISGGTEAFF
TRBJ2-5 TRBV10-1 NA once TGCGCCAGCAGTGAGGACAGGACCCAAGAGACCCAGTACTTC CASSEDRTQETQYF
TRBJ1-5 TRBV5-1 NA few TGCGCCAGCAGATCAGGGGAAGAGCGCAATCAGCCCCAGCATTTT CASRSGEERNQPQHF